Here is one T cell receptor (beta chain) with its context. In germline, CDR1 is SGHAT, CDR2 FQNNGV. This CDR3 contains 15 residues. Trimming took off 1 base at V and 1 base at J, with 7 bases between the two ends. The sample comes from a study of cytomegalovirus exposure and HLA in healthy donors. The table came from immunoSEQ multiplex PCR; TCRdb's copy has only in-frame clones and leaves some out. The sample comprises some 100,000 clones, about 85% of which are singletons, and 4.4% rests with the top ten. The chain couples TRBV11-2 to TRBJ2-2, with a tentative D call TRBD2 (6 bases). Sequenced material: PBMCs. This TCR was sampled from a man aged 18 to 30 in good health and CMV-seropositive. The CDR3 sequence is CASSLVGGNTGELFF. Written as DNA, the CDR3 is TGTGCCAGCAGCTTAGTCGGGGGGAACACCGGGGAGCTGTTTTTT.